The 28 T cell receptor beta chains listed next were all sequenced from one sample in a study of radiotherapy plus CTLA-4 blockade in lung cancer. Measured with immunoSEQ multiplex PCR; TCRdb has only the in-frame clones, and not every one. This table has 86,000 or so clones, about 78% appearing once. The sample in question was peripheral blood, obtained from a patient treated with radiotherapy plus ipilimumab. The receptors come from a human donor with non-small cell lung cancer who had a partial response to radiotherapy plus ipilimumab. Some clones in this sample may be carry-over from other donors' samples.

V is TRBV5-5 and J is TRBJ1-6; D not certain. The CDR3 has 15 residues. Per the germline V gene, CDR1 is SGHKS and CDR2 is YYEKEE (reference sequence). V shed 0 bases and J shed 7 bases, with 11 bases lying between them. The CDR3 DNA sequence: TGTGCCAGCAGCTTGGCCGTGTCTCAGAATTCACCCCTCCACTTT. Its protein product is CASSLAVSQNSPLHF.

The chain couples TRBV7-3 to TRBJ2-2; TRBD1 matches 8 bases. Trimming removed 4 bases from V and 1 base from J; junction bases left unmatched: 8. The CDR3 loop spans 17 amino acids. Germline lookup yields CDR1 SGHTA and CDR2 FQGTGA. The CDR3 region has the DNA TGTGCCAGCAGCTCCGCCTCCGGGACAGGGAACACCGGGGAGCTGTTTTTT. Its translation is CASSSASGTGNTGELFF. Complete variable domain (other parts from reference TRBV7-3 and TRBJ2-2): GAGVSQTPSNKVTEKGKYVELRCDPISGHTALYWYRQSLGQGPEFLIYFQGTGAADDSGLPNDRFFAVRPEGSVSTLKIQRTERGDSAVYLCASSSASGTGNTGELFFGEGSRLTVL.

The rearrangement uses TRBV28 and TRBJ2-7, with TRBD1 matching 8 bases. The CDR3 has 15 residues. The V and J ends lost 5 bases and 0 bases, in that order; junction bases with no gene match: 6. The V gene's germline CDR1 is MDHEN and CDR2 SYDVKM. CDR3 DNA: TGTGCCAGCAGTCCCACCGGGACAGGCTCCTACGAGCAGTACTTC. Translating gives CASSPTGTGSYEQYF.

The CDR3 DNA reads as TGTGCCAGCAGTCCCGGGGACTTGGGGAACTATGGCTACACCTTC. Encoded protein: CASSPGDLGNYGYTF. The gene calls are TRBV27 and TRBJ1-2; a weak D match, TRBD1 (5 bases). Trimming stripped 5 bases from V and 2 bases from J, with 15 bases between. The CDR3 is made up of 15 amino acids. The germline V gene encodes CDR1 MNHEY and CDR2 SMNVEV (reference sequence).

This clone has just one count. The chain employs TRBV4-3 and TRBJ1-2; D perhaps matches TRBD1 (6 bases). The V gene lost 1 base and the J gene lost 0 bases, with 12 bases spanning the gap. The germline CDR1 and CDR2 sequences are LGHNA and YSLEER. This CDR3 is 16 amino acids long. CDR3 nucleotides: TGCGCCAGCAGCCAAGGCGGGGGGGGGCCTAACTATGGCTACACCTTC. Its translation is CASSQGGGGPNYGYTF.

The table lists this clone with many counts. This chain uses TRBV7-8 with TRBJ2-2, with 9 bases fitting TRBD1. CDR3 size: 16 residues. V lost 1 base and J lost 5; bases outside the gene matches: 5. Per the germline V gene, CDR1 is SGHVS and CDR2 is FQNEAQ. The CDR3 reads CASSLDRTGVTGELFF. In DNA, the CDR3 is TGTGCCAGCAGCTTAGATAGGACAGGGGTGACCGGGGAGCTGTTTTTT.

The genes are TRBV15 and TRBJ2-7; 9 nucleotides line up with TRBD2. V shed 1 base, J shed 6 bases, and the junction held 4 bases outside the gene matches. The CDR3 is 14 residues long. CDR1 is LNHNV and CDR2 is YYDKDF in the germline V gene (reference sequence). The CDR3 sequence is CATSRVSGRGEQYF. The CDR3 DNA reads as TGTGCCACCAGCAGAGTTAGCGGGAGAGGCGAGCAGTACTTC.

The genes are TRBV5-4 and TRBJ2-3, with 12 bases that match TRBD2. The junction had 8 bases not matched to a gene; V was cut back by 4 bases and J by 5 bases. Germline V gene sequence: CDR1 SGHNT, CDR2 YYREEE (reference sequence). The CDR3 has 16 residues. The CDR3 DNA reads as TGTGCCAGCAGCCCGCGGCTAGCGGGAGGGGTAGATACGCAGTATTTT. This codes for CASSPRLAGGVDTQYF.

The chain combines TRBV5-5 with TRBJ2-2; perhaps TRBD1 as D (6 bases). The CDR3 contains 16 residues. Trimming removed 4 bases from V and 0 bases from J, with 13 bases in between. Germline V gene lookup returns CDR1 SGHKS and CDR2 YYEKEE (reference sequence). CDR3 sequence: CASSLLGAPNTGELFF. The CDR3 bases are TGTGCCAGCAGCCTTTTGGGGGCCCCGAACACCGGGGAGCTGTTTTTT.

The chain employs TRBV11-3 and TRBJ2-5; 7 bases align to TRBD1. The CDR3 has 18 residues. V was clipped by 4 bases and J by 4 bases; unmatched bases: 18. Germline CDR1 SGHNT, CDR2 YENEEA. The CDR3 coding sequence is TGTGCCAGCAGCTCCCGTCGGAAGGTAGACTCAGGGGGAGAGACCCAGTACTTC. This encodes CASSSRRKVDSGGETQYF. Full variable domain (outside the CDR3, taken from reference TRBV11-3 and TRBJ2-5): EAGVVQSPRYKIIEKKQPVAFWCNPISGHNTLYWYLQNLGQGPELLIRYENEEAVDDSQLPKDRFSAERLKGVDSTLKIQPAELGDSAVYLCASSSRRKVDSGGETQYFGPGTRLLVL.

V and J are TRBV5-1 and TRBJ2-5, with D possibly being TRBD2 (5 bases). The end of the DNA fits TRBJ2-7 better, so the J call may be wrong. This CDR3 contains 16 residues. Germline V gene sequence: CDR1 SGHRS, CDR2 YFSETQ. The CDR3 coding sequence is TGCGCCAGCAGCCCCGAGGGTCGTCCTCCCCAACTCGAGCAGTACTTC. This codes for CASSPEGRPPQLEQYF.

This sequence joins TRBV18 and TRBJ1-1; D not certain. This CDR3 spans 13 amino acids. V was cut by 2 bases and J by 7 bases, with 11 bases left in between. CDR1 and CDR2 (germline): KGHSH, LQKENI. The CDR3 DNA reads TGTGCCAGCTCACCAAATACACCCAGTGAAGCTTTCTTT. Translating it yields CASSPNTPSEAFF. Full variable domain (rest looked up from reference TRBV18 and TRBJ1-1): NAGVMQNPRHLVRRRGQEARLRCSPMKGHSHVYWYRQLPEEGLKFMVYLQKENIIDESGMPKERFSAEFPKEGPSILRIQQVVRGDSAAYFCASSPNTPSEAFFGQGTRLTVV.

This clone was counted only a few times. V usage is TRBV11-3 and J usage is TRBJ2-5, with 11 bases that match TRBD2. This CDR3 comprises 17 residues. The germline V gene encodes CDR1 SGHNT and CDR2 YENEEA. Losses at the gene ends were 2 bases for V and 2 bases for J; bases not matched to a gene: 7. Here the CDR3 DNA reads TGTGCCAGCAGCTTACCTAGCGGGAGGAAGGGTCAAGAGACCCAGTACTTC. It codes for CASSLPSGRKGQETQYF. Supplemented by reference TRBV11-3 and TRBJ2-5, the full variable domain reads EAGVVQSPRYKIIEKKQPVAFWCNPISGHNTLYWYLQNLGQGPELLIRYENEEAVDDSQLPKDRFSAERLKGVDSTLKIQPAELGDSAVYLCASSLPSGRKGQETQYFGPGTRLLVL.

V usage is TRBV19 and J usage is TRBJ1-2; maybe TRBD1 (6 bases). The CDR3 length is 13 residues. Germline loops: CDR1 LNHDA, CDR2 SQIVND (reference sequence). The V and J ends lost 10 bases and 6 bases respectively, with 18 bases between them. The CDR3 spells CANRNRVRDGYTF. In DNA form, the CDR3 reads TGTGCCAATCGGAACAGGGTTAGGGATGGCTACACCTTC.

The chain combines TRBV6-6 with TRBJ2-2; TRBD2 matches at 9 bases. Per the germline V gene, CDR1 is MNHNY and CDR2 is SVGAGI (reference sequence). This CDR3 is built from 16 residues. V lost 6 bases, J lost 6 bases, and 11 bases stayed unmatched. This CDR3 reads CASSPGAGGGAGELFF. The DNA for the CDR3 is TGTGCCAGCAGCCCAGGGGCGGGAGGGGGGGCCGGGGAGCTGTTTTTT.

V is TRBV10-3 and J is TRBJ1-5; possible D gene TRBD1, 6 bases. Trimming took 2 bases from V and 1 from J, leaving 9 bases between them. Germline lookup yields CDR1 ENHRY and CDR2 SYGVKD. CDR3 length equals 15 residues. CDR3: CAISEQGISNQPQHF. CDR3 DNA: TGTGCCATCAGTGAGCAGGGGATAAGCAATCAGCCCCAGCATTTT.

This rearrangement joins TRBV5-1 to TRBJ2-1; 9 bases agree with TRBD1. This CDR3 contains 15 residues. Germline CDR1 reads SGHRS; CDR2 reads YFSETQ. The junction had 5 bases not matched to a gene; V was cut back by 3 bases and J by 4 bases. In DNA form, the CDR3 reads TGCGCCAGCAGCTCCGGACAGGGGAGGTACAATGAGCAGTTCTTC. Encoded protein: CASSSGQGRYNEQFF.

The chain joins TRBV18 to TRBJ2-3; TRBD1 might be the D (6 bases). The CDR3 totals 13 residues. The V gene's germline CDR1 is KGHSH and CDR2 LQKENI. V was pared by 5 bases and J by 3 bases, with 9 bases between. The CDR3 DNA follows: TGTGCCAGCTCAAGCGGACAGACAGATACGCAGTATTTT. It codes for CASSSGQTDTQYF.

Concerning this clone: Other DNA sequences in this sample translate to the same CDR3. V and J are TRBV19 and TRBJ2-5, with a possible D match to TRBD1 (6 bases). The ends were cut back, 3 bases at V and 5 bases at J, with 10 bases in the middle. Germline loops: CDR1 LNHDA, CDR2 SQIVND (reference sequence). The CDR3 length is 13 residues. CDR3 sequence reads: CASSIQGRETQYF. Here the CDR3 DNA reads TGTGCCAGTAGTATCCAGGGGCGGGAGACCCAGTACTTC.

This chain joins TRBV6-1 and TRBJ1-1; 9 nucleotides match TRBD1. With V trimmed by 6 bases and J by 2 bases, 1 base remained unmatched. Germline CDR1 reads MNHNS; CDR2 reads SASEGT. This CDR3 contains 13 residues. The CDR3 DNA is TGTGCCAGCAGGGACAGGGGAAACACTGAAGCTTTCTTT. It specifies CASRDRGNTEAFF.

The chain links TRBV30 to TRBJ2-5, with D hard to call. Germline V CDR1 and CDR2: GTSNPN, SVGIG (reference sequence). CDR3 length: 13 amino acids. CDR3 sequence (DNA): TGTGCTTCGGCCCCTAGTTACCCTACGGTGCAGTACTTC. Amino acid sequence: CASAPSYPTVQYF.

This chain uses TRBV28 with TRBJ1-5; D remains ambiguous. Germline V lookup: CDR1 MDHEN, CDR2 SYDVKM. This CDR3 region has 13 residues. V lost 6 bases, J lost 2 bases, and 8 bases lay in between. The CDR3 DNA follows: TGTGCCAGCAGGCGCGGGGGCAATCAGCCCCAGCATTTT. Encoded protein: CASRRGGNQPQHF.

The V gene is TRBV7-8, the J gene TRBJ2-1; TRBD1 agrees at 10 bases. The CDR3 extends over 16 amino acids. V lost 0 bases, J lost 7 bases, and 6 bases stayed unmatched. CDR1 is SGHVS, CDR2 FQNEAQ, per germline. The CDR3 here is CASSLAGTGDLNEQFF. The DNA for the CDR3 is TGTGCCAGCAGCTTAGCGGGGACAGGGGACTTGAATGAGCAGTTCTTC.

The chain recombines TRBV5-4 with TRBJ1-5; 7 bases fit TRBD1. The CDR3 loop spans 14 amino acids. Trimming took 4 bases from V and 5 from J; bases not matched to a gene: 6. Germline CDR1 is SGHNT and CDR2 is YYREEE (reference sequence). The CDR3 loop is CASSLQGDYQPQHF. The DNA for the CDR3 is TGTGCCAGCAGCCTGCAGGGGGACTATCAGCCCCAGCATTTT. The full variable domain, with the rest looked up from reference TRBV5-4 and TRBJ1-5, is ETGVTQSPTHLIKTRGQQVTLRCSSQSGHNTVSWYQQALGQGPQFIFQYYREEENGRGNFPPRFSGLQFPNYSSELNVNALELDDSALYLCASSLQGDYQPQHFGDGTRLSIL.

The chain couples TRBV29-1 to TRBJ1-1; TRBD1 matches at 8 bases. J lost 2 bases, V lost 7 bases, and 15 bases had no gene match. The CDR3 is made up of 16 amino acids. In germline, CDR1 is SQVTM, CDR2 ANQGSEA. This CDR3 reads CSAGRTGGAYNTEAFF. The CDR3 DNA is TGCAGCGCTGGACGCACAGGGGGAGCCTACAACACTGAAGCTTTCTTT.

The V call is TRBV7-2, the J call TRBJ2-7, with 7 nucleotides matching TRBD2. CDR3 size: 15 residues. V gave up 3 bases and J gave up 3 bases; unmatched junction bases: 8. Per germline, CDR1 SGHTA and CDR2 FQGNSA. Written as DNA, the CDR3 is TGTGCCAGCAGCTTCAGTCCAGGGAGGGGCTACGAGCAGTACTTC. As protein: CASSFSPGRGYEQYF.

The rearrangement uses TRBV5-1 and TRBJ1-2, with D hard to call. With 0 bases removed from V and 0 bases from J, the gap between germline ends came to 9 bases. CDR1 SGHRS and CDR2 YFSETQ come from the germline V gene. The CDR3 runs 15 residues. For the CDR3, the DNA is TGCGCCAGCAGCTTGGATGGCAGGACTAACTATGGCTACACCTTC. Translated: CASSLDGRTNYGYTF.

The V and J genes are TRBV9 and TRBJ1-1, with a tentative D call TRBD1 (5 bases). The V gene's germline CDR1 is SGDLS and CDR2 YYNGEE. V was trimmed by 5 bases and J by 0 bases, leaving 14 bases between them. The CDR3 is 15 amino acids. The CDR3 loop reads CASSLSGLLNTEAFF. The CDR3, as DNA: TGTGCCAGCAGTCTATCGGGACTCCTGAACACTGAAGCTTTCTTT.